This TCR beta chain was found in a study of blood T cell repertoires in COVID-19. The repertoire was sequenced with immunoSEQ multiplex PCR; TCRdb's copy has only in-frame clones and lacks some. The repertoire includes around 500,000 clones, 70% to 90% of them detected once, and roughly 3.2% sits in the top ten. Germline trimming cut 1 base from V and 0 bases from J; bases unmatched to any gene: 3. Germline CDR1 reads SQVTM; CDR2 reads ANQGSEA. The CDR3 has 14 amino acids. Sequenced material: peripheral blood. This receptor was obtained from a human donor in a cohort sampled during active COVID-19. The V and J genes are TRBV29-1 and TRBJ2-7; 7 positions match TRBD2. CDR3 DNA: TGCAGCGTTGAAGGGGGGGGGAGCTCCTACGAGCAGTACTTC. Translating gives CSVEGGGSSYEQYF.